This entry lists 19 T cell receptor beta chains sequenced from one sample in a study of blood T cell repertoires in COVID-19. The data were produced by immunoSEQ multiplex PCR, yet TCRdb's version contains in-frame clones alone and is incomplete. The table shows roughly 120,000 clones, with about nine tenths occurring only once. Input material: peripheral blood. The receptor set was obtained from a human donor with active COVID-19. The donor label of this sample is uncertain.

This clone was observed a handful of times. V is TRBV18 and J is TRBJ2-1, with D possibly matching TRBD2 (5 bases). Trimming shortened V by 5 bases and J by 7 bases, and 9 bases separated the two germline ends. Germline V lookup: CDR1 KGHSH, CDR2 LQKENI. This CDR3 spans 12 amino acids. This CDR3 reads CASSYRGNEQFF. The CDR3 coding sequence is TGTGCCAGCTCATATAGAGGGAATGAGCAGTTCTTC.

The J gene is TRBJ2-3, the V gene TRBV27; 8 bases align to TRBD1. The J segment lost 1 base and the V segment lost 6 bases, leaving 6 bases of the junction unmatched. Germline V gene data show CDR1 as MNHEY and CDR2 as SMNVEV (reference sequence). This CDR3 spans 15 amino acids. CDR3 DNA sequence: TGTGCCAGCAGCACACAGGGGGGTCGCACAGATACGCAGTATTTT. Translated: CASSTQGGRTDTQYF.

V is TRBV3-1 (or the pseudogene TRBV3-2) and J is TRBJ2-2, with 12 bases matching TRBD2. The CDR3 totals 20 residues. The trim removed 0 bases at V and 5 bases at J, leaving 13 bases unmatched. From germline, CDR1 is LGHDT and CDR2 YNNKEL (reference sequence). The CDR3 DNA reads TGTGCCAGCAGCCAAGAATGGGCTAGCGGGGGGGCCCGAGAGACCGGGGAGCTGTTTTTT. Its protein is CASSQEWASGGARETGELFF.

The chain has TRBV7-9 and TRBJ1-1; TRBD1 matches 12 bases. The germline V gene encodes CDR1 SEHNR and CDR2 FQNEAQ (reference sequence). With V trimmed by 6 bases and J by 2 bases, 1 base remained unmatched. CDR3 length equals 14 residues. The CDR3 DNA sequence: TGTGCCAGCAGGGGACAGGGGGCAAACACTGAAGCTTTCTTT. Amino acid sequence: CASRGQGANTEAFF.

CDR3 sequence (DNA): TGTGCCAGTGGAATTCCGGGACAGCAACTGACTAATTCACCCCTCCACTTT. This sequence encodes CASGIPGQQLTNSPLHF. V usage is TRBV19 and J usage is TRBJ1-6; 7 bases map to TRBD1. The V gene's germline CDR1 is LNHDA and CDR2 SQIVND (reference sequence). J was trimmed by 6 bases and V by 8 bases; bases with no gene match: 16. The CDR3 consists of 17 residues.

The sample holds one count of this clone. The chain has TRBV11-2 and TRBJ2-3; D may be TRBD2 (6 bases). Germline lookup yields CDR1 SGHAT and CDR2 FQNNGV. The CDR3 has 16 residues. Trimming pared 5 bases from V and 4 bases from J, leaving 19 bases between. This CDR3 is CASSVSLGGSADTQYF. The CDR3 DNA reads TGTGCCAGCAGCGTTAGCTTGGGGGGTTCGGCAGATACGCAGTATTTT.

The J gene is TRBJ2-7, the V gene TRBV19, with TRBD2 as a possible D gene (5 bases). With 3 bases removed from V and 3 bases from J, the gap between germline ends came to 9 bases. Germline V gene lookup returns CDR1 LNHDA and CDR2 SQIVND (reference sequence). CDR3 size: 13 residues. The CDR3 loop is CASSIVGSYEQYF. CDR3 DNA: TGTGCCAGTAGTATCGTAGGGAGCTACGAGCAGTACTTC. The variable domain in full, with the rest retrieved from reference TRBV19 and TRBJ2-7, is DGGITQSPKYLFRKEGQNVTLSCEQNLNHDAMYWYRQDPGQGLRLIYYSQIVNDFQKGDIAEGYSVSREKKESFPLTVTSAQKNPTAFYLCASSIVGSYEQYFGPGTRLTVT.

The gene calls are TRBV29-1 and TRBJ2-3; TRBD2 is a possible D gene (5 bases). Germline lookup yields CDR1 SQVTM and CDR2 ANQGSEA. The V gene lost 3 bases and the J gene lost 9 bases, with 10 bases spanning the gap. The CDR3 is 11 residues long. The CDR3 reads CSVDRGRTQYF. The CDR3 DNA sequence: TGCAGCGTTGATCGAGGGCGAACGCAGTATTTT.

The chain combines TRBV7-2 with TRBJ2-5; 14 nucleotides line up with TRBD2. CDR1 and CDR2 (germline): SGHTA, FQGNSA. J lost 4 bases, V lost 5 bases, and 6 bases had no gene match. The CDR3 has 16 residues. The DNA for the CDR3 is TGTGCCAGCAGCCCACGGACTAGCGGGGGGAGAGAGACCCAGTACTTC. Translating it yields CASSPRTSGGRETQYF.

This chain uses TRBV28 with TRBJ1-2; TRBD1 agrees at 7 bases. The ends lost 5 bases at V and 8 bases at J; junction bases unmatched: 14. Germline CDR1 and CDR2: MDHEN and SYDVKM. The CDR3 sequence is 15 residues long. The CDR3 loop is CASSLGTVPGRGYTF. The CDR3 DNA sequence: TGTGCCAGCAGTCTAGGGACAGTCCCTGGGAGAGGCTACACCTTC.

The CDR3 loop reads CASSLSRDSSLGEQFF. As DNA, the CDR3 is TGTGCCAGCAGCTTATCTCGGGACTCCTCCTTGGGTGAGCAGTTCTTC. The chain couples TRBV7-2 to TRBJ2-1; the D gene is possibly TRBD2 (6 bases). Germline V lookup: CDR1 SGHTA, CDR2 FQGNSA. The CDR3 runs 16 residues. Trimming removed 2 bases from V and 9 bases from J, with 20 bases in between.

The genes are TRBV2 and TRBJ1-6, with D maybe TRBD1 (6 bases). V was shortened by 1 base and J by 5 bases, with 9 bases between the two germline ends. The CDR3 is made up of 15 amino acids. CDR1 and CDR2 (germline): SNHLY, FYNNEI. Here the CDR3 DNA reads TGTGCCAGCAGTGAAGTCCCAGGGGATAATTCACCCCTCCACTTT. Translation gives CASSEVPGDNSPLHF. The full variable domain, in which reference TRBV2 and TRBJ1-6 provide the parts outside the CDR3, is EPEVTQTPSHQVTQMGQEVILRCVPISNHLYFYWYRQILGQKVEFLVSFYNNEISEKSEIFDDQFSVERPDGSNFTLKIRSTKLEDSAMYFCASSEVPGDNSPLHFGNGTRLTVT.

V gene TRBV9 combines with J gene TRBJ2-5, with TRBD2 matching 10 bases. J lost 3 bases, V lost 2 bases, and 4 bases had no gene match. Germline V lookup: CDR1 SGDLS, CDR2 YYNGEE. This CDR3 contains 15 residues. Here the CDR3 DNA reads TGTGCCAGCAGCGTCATAGCGGGGGGCAAAGAGACCCAGTACTTC. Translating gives CASSVIAGGKETQYF.

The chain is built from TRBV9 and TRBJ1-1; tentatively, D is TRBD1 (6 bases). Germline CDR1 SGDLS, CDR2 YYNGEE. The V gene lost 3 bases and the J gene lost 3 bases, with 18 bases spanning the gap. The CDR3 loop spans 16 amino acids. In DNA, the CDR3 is TGTGCCAGCAGCGCCCGGGACATAGGTCTCGACACTGAAGCTTTCTTT. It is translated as CASSARDIGLDTEAFF.

The CDR3 bases are TGTGCTACTCGACGCGGGTACTACGGCTCCTACGAGCAGTACTTC. Protein product: CATRRGYYGSYEQYF. The J gene is TRBJ2-7, the V gene TRBV27, with D perhaps TRBD2 (5 bases). This CDR3 has 15 amino acids. The germline gives CDR1 MNHEY, CDR2 SMNVEV (reference sequence).

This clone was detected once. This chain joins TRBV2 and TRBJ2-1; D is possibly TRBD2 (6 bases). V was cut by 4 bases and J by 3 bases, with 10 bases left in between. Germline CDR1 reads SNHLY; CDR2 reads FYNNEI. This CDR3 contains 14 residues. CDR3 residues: CASSVGGVYNEQFF. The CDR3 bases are TGTGCCAGCAGTGTCGGCGGGGTCTACAATGAGCAGTTCTTC.

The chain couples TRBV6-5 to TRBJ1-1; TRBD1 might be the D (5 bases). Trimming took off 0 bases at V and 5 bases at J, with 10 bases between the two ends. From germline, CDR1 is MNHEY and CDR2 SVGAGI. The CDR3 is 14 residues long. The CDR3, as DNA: TGTGCCAGCAGTTACTCGGCAGGGAGGACTGAAGCTTTCTTT. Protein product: CASSYSAGRTEAFF.

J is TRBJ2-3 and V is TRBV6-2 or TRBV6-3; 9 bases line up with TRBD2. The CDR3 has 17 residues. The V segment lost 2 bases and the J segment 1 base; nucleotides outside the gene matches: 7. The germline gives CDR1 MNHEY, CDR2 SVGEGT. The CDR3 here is CASSYLRSGGGTDTQYF. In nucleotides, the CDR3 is TGTGCCAGCAGTTACCTGCGTAGCGGGGGAGGCACAGATACGCAGTATTTT.

In DNA form, the CDR3 reads TGTGCCAGCAGCGTAGAGGGGGGGCCCGGAAACACCATATATTTT. Protein sequence: CASSVEGGPGNTIYF. The J gene is TRBJ1-3, the V gene TRBV9; D may be TRBD1 (6 bases). V was trimmed by 0 bases and J by 4 bases, leaving 11 bases between them. The CDR3 extends over 15 amino acids. Germline-derived CDR1 and CDR2 are SGDLS and YYNGEE.